This TCR beta chain was sequenced during a study of technical replicates of blood from a few donors. Germline trimming cut 4 bases from V and 3 bases from J; bases unmatched to any gene: 12. Germline V gene sequence: CDR1 MNHNS, CDR2 SASEGT. CDR3 length: 17 amino acids. Using immunoSEQ multiplex PCR, the repertoire was profiled, and TCRdb retains in-frame clones only, with some absent. The table includes tens of thousands of clones, 90% detected once. This chain connects TRBV6-1 to TRBJ2-1; 7 bases fit TRBD2. The sequenced sample was PBMCs. The sequence was obtained from a human donor in good health. Some clones in this sample may be carry-over from other donors' samples. Written as DNA, the CDR3 is TGTGCCAGCAGTGCACCCGTTCTAGCGGTGATCTACAATGAGCAGTTCTTC. It codes for CASSAPVLAVIYNEQFF.